This T cell receptor (beta chain) was documented in a study of blood T cell repertoires in COVID-19. At the level of the study: Donors in the United States, Italy and Spain gave samples during acute or convalescent COVID-19. Sample material is recorded as cDNA or gDNA derived from T cells, B-cell-depleted T cells, or PBMCs.

Germline V CDR1 and CDR2: MGHDK, SYGVNS. This CDR3 is built from 12 residues. Trimming removed 7 bases from V and 6 bases from J; junction bases left unmatched: 6. Original methodology: Estimates of nucleated cell counts were drawn from the amplification of reference gene primers. Libraries were prepared by immunoSEQ multiplex PCR; TCRdb keeps only in-frame clonotypes and omits some of them. V and J calls and clone size are those listed in that table; D and trimming were worked out from the DNA. The table records about 240,000 clones, about nine tenths of them present only once. The sample was peripheral blood. This TCR was recovered from a man between 60 and 70 years old who had recovered from COVID-19. The rearrangement joins TRBV25-1 to TRBJ2-7; 7 bases map to TRBD1. CDR3 region: CASTDRAAEQYF. The CDR3 nucleotides are TGTGCCAGCACCGACAGGGCGGCCGAGCAGTACTTC.